What follows describes a single T cell receptor beta chain. No antigen is known for it. The germline V gene has CDR1 MNHEY and CDR2 SVGAGI. The CDR3 covers 14 residues. V was trimmed by 2 bases and J by 7 bases, leaving 15 bases between them. The data belong to a study of T cell repertoires in cytomegalovirus infection. Study-wide background: Recently identified HLA-C-restricted and well-studied HLA-B-restricted CMV epitopes were used. Whole-study results and caveats: It was HLA-C-restricted CMV-specific TCR beta clonotypes that dominated the response ex vivo. Based on cumulative public TCR beta family frequency, carriers of CMV plus the relevant HLA were identified.

Via MiXCR, TCRdb re-called the reads, giving one row per CDR3 protein. The table lists some 150,000 distinct CDR3 sequences, roughly a third of them singletons, with 45% to 55% in the top ten. This sequence originates from a human donor in good health (CMV status not recorded). Some clones in this sample may be carry-over from other donors' samples. The chain joins TRBV6-5 to TRBJ2-7; D possibly corresponds to TRBD1 (5 bases). Sequencing was performed on CD8+ T cells from cultured PBMCs, taken from culture after CMV antigen stimulation. CDR3 residues: CASSYGDVPGEQYF. The CDR3 nucleotides are TGTGCCAGCAGTTACGGGGATGTCCCAGGGGAGCAGTACTTC.